The T cell receptor (beta chain) described here comes from a study of technical replicates of blood from several donors. The germline gives CDR1 SNHLY, CDR2 FYNNEI. The CDR3 has 14 amino acids. The V end lost 9 bases, the J end lost 4 bases, and 18 bases lay between the germline ends. Repertoires were generated with immunoSEQ multiplex PCR, while TCRdb's copy carries only in-frame clones and drops some. There are tens of thousands of clones in the sample; 95% to 98% occur only once, and over 0.13% lies in the top ten. This chain joins TRBV2 and TRBJ2-5; possibly TRBD1 for D (6 bases). This clonotype originated in a human donor in good health. The sample was T cells isolated from PBMCs. The CDR3 DNA is TGTGCCAGGAGGGGAACAGGGCCCCGAGAGACCCAGTACTTC. Encoded protein: CARRGTGPRETQYF. The whole variable domain, filled in from reference TRBV2 and TRBJ2-5, reads EPEVTQTPSHQVTQMGQEVILRCVPISNHLYFYWYRQILGQKVEFLVSFYNNEISEKSEIFDDQFSVERPDGSNFTLKIRSTKLEDSAMYFCARRGTGPRETQYFGPGTRLLVL.